Below, one TCR beta chain is given with its context. This clonotype was observed once. The antigen it recognizes is unknown. A read error may explain this, as a much larger clone is one base away. The sequencer listed for this sample is Illumina HiSeq 2500. TCR beta libraries were prepared by quantitative 5'-RACE with molecular barcodes. The study's processing was this. A new computational method, built on a probabilistic model of VDJ rearrangement, was used to identify disease-linked TCR variants. Through fastp at Q25 and MiXCR, TCRdb rebuilt clones from the public reads, retaining in-frame beta chains. Rows with a matching CDR3 protein are joined into one entry that keeps the most common DNA and genes. The V and J calls were determined by TCRdb, not by the authors. Present in this sample are 100,000 to 150,000 distinct CDR3 sequences, around 9.7% of which were seen just once. 3.3% of the sample belongs to the ten largest clones.

The entry originates in a study of CD8 T cells in ankylosing spondylitis (dated by TCRdb to about 2017). Turning to the overall study: To find TCR variants linked to disease, the study profiled T cell receptor beta repertoires in ankylosing spondylitis patients and healthy donors. The full study cohort was made up of about two dozen ankylosing spondylitis patients and about a hundred healthy donors. Peripheral blood samples were taken, and synovial fluid was additionally collected from ankylosing spondylitis patients.

Points the paper makes about the study in general: Some motif variants were previously reported in synovial fluid and blood of reactive arthritis patients, suggesting common disease-initiation mechanisms. In peripheral blood, the disease-linked clones were found at relatively low frequencies and had a CD8+ phenotype. Blood from ankylosing spondylitis patients appeared to be characterized by a TCR beta motif composed of 7 to 9 highly homologous amino acid variants. Significant enrichment of the disease-linked clones was reported in matched synovial fluid samples from ankylosing spondylitis patients.

The sequence came from a male donor with ankylosing spondylitis or in good health (not recorded which). Sequenced input: blood, either unsorted or a sorted T cell fraction (not recorded which).

The encoded CDR3 is CASSRGSEQFF. The nucleotide sequence is TGTGCCAGCAGCCGGGGAAGTGAGCAGTTCTTC. Here the chain combines TRBV11-2 and TRBJ2-1; D gene: possibly TRBD2, on 5 matching bases. Based on the germline V gene, the CDR1 and CDR2 sequences are SGHAT and FQNNGV. The CDR3 runs 11 residues from the cysteine to the phenylalanine. Only CDR3 DNA is held: 33 bases, read in frame from base 1. The V and J ends are trimmed by 5 bases and 9 bases, leaving 8 bases between them.